One T cell receptor beta chain is described in this entry. Its target is unknown. It was with 60 Vbeta and 13 Jbeta primers that the PCR ran. Sequencing used immunoSEQ multiplex PCR; TCRdb keeps in-frame clones, though not all of them. The sample lists about 97,000 clones, roughly 76% occurring once. The sample is drawn from a study of cytomegalovirus exposure and HLA in healthy donors. Study outcomes and limitations: Fewer than 20,000 TCR beta sequences were associated with HLA alleles at 0.05 false discovery rate in a later analysis. The authors enumerated 150 to 200 TCR beta chains as linked to cytomegalovirus. In terms of immune exposure information, only CMV serostatus was available.

J was trimmed by 2 bases and V by 5 bases; bases with no gene match: 8. The CDR3 runs 18 residues. Per the germline V gene, CDR1 is SGHTA and CDR2 is FQGNSA. This TCR derives from a man aged 35-49 years in good health and CMV-seronegative. V usage is TRBV7-2 and J usage is TRBJ2-5, with 16 positions matching TRBD2. Sequencing was carried out using PBMCs. The CDR3 protein is CASSLGTSGGARQETQYF. The CDR3 DNA sequence: TGTGCCAGCAGCCTCGGGACTAGCGGGGGGGCCCGGCAAGAGACCCAGTACTTC.